The sample holds a few counts of the clone carrying this T cell receptor (beta chain). Its antigen is not identified. The data were taken from a study of cytomegalovirus exposure and HLA in healthy donors. Whole-study findings and limits: The CMV antigen specificity of a few CMV-associated chains was confirmed through in vitro analysis. Reports state that TCR beta sequences accurately predicted most subjects' HLA-A and HLA-B alleles.

Use of 60 Vbeta and 13 Jbeta primers characterized the PCR. Using immunoSEQ multiplex PCR, the repertoire was profiled, and TCRdb retains in-frame clones only, with some absent. In the table there are fewer than 120,000 clones, 75% to 80% of which are singletons. Donors had nominal health at sampling but likely had unrecorded immune exposures. V was shortened by 5 bases and J by 6 bases, with 11 bases between the two germline ends. Germline CDR1 and CDR2: MNHEY and SVGAGI. CDR3 size: 13 residues. Sequencing was done on a sample of PBMCs. The chain uses TRBV6-5 and TRBJ2-1; D perhaps matches TRBD2 (5 bases). This clonotype originated in a woman between 25 and 40 years old in good health and CMV-seronegative. This CDR3 reads CASSEAESNEQFF. CDR3 nucleotide sequence: TGTGCCAGCAGTGAAGCGGAAAGCAATGAGCAGTTCTTC.